The rows below give T cell receptor beta chains drawn from one sample of a study of cytomegalovirus exposure and HLA in healthy donors. Method: immunoSEQ multiplex PCR; TCRdb's copy keeps in-frame clones and lacks some. The profile shows more than 150,000 clones, approximately 80% of them singletons. Input material: PBMCs. These receptors were collected from a man aged 18 to 30 in good health and CMV-seropositive. The CDR3 runs from the conserved cysteine through the conserved F or W. A D gene is named only where the DNA matches it firmly. Where a row states a size, it is once, few, many or the class of an expanded clone; other rows omit it.

CDR3nt: TGTGCCAGCAGAGGACTAGCGCCTTCAGATACGCAGTATTTT
CDR3aa: CASRGLAPSDTQYF
v_gene: TRBV27
j_gene: TRBJ2-3
abundance: .
d_gene: TRBD2

CDR3nt: TGTGCCAGCAGCGGGTCCCGGGACAGGGTCCTCGGCTGGGTCTATGGCTACACCTTC
CDR3aa: CASSGSRDRVLGWVYGYTF
v_gene: TRBV9
j_gene: TRBJ1-2
abundance: once
d_gene: TRBD1

CDR3nt: TGCGCCAGTTCCGGGACAGGGGTAAACACTGAAGCTTTCTTT
CDR3aa: CASSGTGVNTEAFF
v_gene: TRBV5-1
j_gene: TRBJ1-1
abundance: .
d_gene: TRBD1

CDR3nt: TGTGCCAGCAGCTTGGAAGGACTCTACCCCATGACGCAGTATTTT
CDR3aa: CASSLEGLYPMTQYF
v_gene: TRBV5-4
j_gene: TRBJ2-3
abundance: .
d_gene: .

CDR3nt: TGTGCCAGCAGCCAAGGAGCGGACCTCCAAGAGACCCAGTACTTC
CDR3aa: CASSQGADLQETQYF
v_gene: TRBV4-2
j_gene: TRBJ2-5
abundance: .
d_gene: .

CDR3nt: TGTGCCAGCAGCGATACCACAAGGATGGAGGGAGGGTTCTTC
CDR3aa: CASSDTTRMEGGFF
v_gene: TRBV25-1
j_gene: TRBJ2-1
abundance: .
d_gene: .

CDR3nt: TGTGCCAGCAGCAGGGGGGCGGGTGAGAACACCGGGGAGCTGTTTTTT
CDR3aa: CASSRGAGENTGELFF
v_gene: TRBV2
j_gene: TRBJ2-2
abundance: .
d_gene: .

CDR3nt: TGTGCCAGCAGCCCCACACTAGCGGGAGGATGGGAGCAGTTCTTC
CDR3aa: CASSPTLAGGWEQFF
v_gene: TRBV11-1
j_gene: TRBJ2-1
abundance: .
d_gene: TRBD2

CDR3nt: TGTGCCAGCAGTGGGATACAGGGGAATGAGCAGTTCTTC
CDR3aa: CASSGIQGNEQFF
v_gene: TRBV2
j_gene: TRBJ2-1
abundance: .
d_gene: TRBD1

CDR3nt: TGTGCCAGCACAGGTGGGGGCTACACAGATACGCAGTATTTT
CDR3aa: CASTGGGYTDTQYF
v_gene: TRBV9
j_gene: TRBJ2-3
abundance: .
d_gene: .

CDR3nt: TGTGCCAGCGGAGACAGCTATGGCTACACCTTC
CDR3aa: CASGDSYGYTF
v_gene: TRBV6-5
j_gene: TRBJ1-2
abundance: .
d_gene: .

CDR3nt: TGTGCCAGCAGCCCCGAAGGAGGGGGCCTCTCCTACGAGCAGTACTTC
CDR3aa: CASSPEGGGLSYEQYF
v_gene: TRBV5-5
j_gene: TRBJ2-7
abundance: .
d_gene: .

CDR3nt: TGCGCCAGCAGCGCCTTATTACCGGGACAGGGAGACAATGAGCAGTTCTTC
CDR3aa: CASSALLPGQGDNEQFF
v_gene: TRBV5-1
j_gene: TRBJ2-1
abundance: .
d_gene: TRBD1

CDR3nt: TGTGCCAGTAGCGTCGACAGGGGGGAGACCCAGTACTTC
CDR3aa: CASSVDRGETQYF
v_gene: TRBV19
j_gene: TRBJ2-5
abundance: .
d_gene: TRBD1

CDR3nt: TGTGCCAGCAGCTTAACGACTACCCTTTTGGATACGCAGTATTTT
CDR3aa: CASSLTTTLLDTQYF
v_gene: TRBV7-9
j_gene: TRBJ2-3
abundance: .
d_gene: .

CDR3nt: TGTGCCAGCAGCCCACGAGGCTGGGAGCAGTACTTC
CDR3aa: CASSPRGWEQYF
v_gene: TRBV28
j_gene: TRBJ2-7
abundance: few
d_gene: .

CDR3nt: TGTGCCAGCAGTGAACCGTACAGGGGTCGTGACACCATATATTTT
CDR3aa: CASSEPYRGRDTIYF
v_gene: TRBV6-1
j_gene: TRBJ1-3
abundance: .
d_gene: TRBD1

CDR3nt: TGTGCCAGCAGTTACTCAAGGGGCTGGAACACTGAAGCTTTCTTT
CDR3aa: CASSYSRGWNTEAFF
v_gene: TRBV6-5
j_gene: TRBJ1-1
abundance: .
d_gene: .

CDR3nt: TGCAGCGTTGCTCCGGGAGGCACCTACAATGAGCAGTTCTTC
CDR3aa: CSVAPGGTYNEQFF
v_gene: TRBV29-1
j_gene: TRBJ2-1
abundance: .
d_gene: TRBD2

CDR3nt: TGTGCCAGCAGTCCGAGGGGGACACGTAACTACGAGCAGTACTTC
CDR3aa: CASSPRGTRNYEQYF
v_gene: TRBV27
j_gene: TRBJ2-7
abundance: .
d_gene: .

CDR3nt: TGTGCCAGCAGCTTCCAGGGGAGAGGGTACACTGAAGCTTTCTTT
CDR3aa: CASSFQGRGYTEAFF
v_gene: TRBV5-8
j_gene: TRBJ1-1
abundance: .
d_gene: .

CDR3nt: TGTGCCAGCAGTTTGAGCGGCCCTTTATACGAGCAGTACTTC
CDR3aa: CASSLSGPLYEQYF
v_gene: TRBV28
j_gene: TRBJ2-7
abundance: once
d_gene: .

CDR3nt: TGTGCCAGCAGTTACCGCCAGGTTCCTTACCAAGAGACCCAGTACTTC
CDR3aa: CASSYRQVPYQETQYF
v_gene: TRBV6-5
j_gene: TRBJ2-5
abundance: .
d_gene: .

CDR3nt: TGTGCCAGCAGCCGGGGGGTAGCGGGATACAGTGAGCAGTTCTTC
CDR3aa: CASSRGVAGYSEQFF
v_gene: TRBV7-3
j_gene: TRBJ2-1
abundance: many
d_gene: TRBD2

CDR3nt: TGTGCCAGCGATGGGCGAACAGATACGCAGTATTTT
CDR3aa: CASDGRTDTQYF
v_gene: TRBV7-9
j_gene: TRBJ2-3
abundance: .
d_gene: .

CDR3nt: TGTGCTTCTCAGGGTGGCAATCAGCCCCAGCATTTT
CDR3aa: CASQGGNQPQHF
v_gene: TRBV6-1
j_gene: TRBJ1-5
abundance: once
d_gene: .

CDR3nt: TGCGCCAGCAGCCCCGAGCCGGGTCCTAACTATGGCTACACCTTC
CDR3aa: CASSPEPGPNYGYTF
v_gene: TRBV5-1
j_gene: TRBJ1-2
abundance: .
d_gene: .

CDR3nt: TGTGCCTGGAGCCAGACTACGCCCACAACAGATACGCAGTATTTT
CDR3aa: CAWSQTTPTTDTQYF
v_gene: TRBV30
j_gene: TRBJ2-3
abundance: .
d_gene: .

CDR3nt: TGCAGCGCCCAGTCCGGGAGGGCCTACGAGCAGTACTTC
CDR3aa: CSAQSGRAYEQYF
v_gene: TRBV29-1
j_gene: TRBJ2-7
abundance: .
d_gene: TRBD2

CDR3nt: TGCGCCAGCAGCCGGGACAGAACTCAGCCCCAGCATTTT
CDR3aa: CASSRDRTQPQHF
v_gene: TRBV4-3
j_gene: TRBJ1-5
abundance: .
d_gene: TRBD1

CDR3nt: TGTGCCAGCGAGGGGACAGGGGCCACCCCTAACTATGGCTACACCTTC
CDR3aa: CASEGTGATPNYGYTF
v_gene: TRBV28
j_gene: TRBJ1-2
abundance: .
d_gene: TRBD1

CDR3nt: TGTGCCAGCAGCCTGGACTTTAGGGACACCATATATTTT
CDR3aa: CASSLDFRDTIYF
v_gene: TRBV9
j_gene: TRBJ1-3
abundance: .
d_gene: .

CDR3nt: TGTGCCAGCAGCTTTCGGGGGGCTCGCGAGCAGTACTTC
CDR3aa: CASSFRGAREQYF
v_gene: TRBV11-1
j_gene: TRBJ2-7
abundance: .
d_gene: .

CDR3nt: TGTGCCAGTAGTACCGGGACAGGGGACGAAAAACTGTTTTTT
CDR3aa: CASSTGTGDEKLFF
v_gene: TRBV19
j_gene: TRBJ1-4
abundance: few
d_gene: TRBD1

CDR3nt: TGTGCCACCATACAATGGGGGGGTAGCACTGAAGCTTTCTTT
CDR3aa: CATIQWGGSTEAFF
v_gene: TRBV7-8
j_gene: TRBJ1-1
abundance: .
d_gene: .

CDR3nt: TGTGCCAGCAGCCCAACGACTAGCGGCACAGATACGCAGTATTTT
CDR3aa: CASSPTTSGTDTQYF
v_gene: TRBV7-2
j_gene: TRBJ2-3
abundance: once
d_gene: TRBD2

CDR3nt: TGTGCCAGCAGGCAACGGGGGGTAGGGGAGCAGTACTTC
CDR3aa: CASRQRGVGEQYF
v_gene: TRBV27
j_gene: TRBJ2-7
abundance: .
d_gene: TRBD2

CDR3nt: TGTGCCACCAGCAACCGCCTCCTAGATCAGCCCCAGCATTTT
CDR3aa: CATSNRLLDQPQHF
v_gene: TRBV15
j_gene: TRBJ1-5
abundance: few
d_gene: .

CDR3nt: TGCACCAGCAGCCAGGAGGACAGGGGTAACGAGCAGTACTTC
CDR3aa: CTSSQEDRGNEQYF
v_gene: TRBV1
j_gene: TRBJ2-7
abundance: .
d_gene: .

CDR3nt: TGTGCCAGCAGTTACGGGAGCTCCCCACAAAAAAACATTCAGTACTTC
CDR3aa: CASSYGSSPQKNIQYF
v_gene: TRBV6-5
j_gene: TRBJ2-4
abundance: .
d_gene: .

CDR3nt: TGTGCCAGCTGCACTTCCGGGACAGGGTCCTACGAGCAGTACTTC
CDR3aa: CASCTSGTGSYEQYF
v_gene: TRBV27
j_gene: TRBJ2-7
abundance: .
d_gene: TRBD1

CDR3nt: TGTGCCAGCAGTTCCAGTGGCACCTACAATGAGCAGTTCTTC
CDR3aa: CASSSSGTYNEQFF
v_gene: TRBV6-5
j_gene: TRBJ2-1
abundance: .
d_gene: .

CDR3nt: TGTGCCAGCAGCTTATCGAGGGCGGGCACAGATACGCAGTATTTT
CDR3aa: CASSLSRAGTDTQYF
v_gene: TRBV7-3
j_gene: TRBJ2-3
abundance: .
d_gene: .

CDR3nt: TGCGCCAGCAGCTTCGGGGGGCTGGCCGGGGAGCTGTTTTTT
CDR3aa: CASSFGGLAGELFF
v_gene: TRBV5-1
j_gene: TRBJ2-2
abundance: once
d_gene: .

CDR3nt: TGTGCCAGCAGCGTGACGGGAGTAATCAATGAGCAGTTCTTC
CDR3aa: CASSVTGVINEQFF
v_gene: TRBV9
j_gene: TRBJ2-1
abundance: .
d_gene: .

CDR3nt: TGTGCCAGCAGCTTAAGAGGCCAAGCGGCCAAAAACATTCAGTACTTC
CDR3aa: CASSLRGQAAKNIQYF
v_gene: TRBV7-2
j_gene: TRBJ2-4
abundance: .
d_gene: .

CDR3nt: TGTGCCAGCAGCTTAAAGGGGACAGGGTACAATCAGCCCCAGCATTTT
CDR3aa: CASSLKGTGYNQPQHF
v_gene: TRBV7-8
j_gene: TRBJ1-5
abundance: .
d_gene: TRBD1

CDR3nt: TGTGCCAGCACCTTACAGGGCACCGGGGAGCTGTTTTTT
CDR3aa: CASTLQGTGELFF
v_gene: TRBV2
j_gene: TRBJ2-2
abundance: .
d_gene: .

CDR3nt: TGTGCCAGCAGCTTAGTCGGGGGAAGAGGCTACACCTTC
CDR3aa: CASSLVGGRGYTF
v_gene: TRBV11-2
j_gene: TRBJ1-2
abundance: few
d_gene: .

CDR3nt: TGTGCCAGCAGTCCGGGACAGGGGGATGGCTACACCTTC
CDR3aa: CASSPGQGDGYTF
v_gene: TRBV28
j_gene: TRBJ1-2
abundance: .
d_gene: TRBD1

CDR3nt: TGCAGCGTTGGACAGGGGAGCGATCAGCCCCAGCATTTT
CDR3aa: CSVGQGSDQPQHF
v_gene: TRBV29-1
j_gene: TRBJ1-5
abundance: .
d_gene: TRBD1

CDR3nt: TGTGCCAGCAGTTTAAGGCTTGGGGGGGGCTACACCTTC
CDR3aa: CASSLRLGGGYTF
v_gene: TRBV27
j_gene: TRBJ1-2
abundance: .
d_gene: .